This T cell receptor beta chain was profiled in a study of technical replicates of blood from four donors. The CDR3 covers 14 residues. Germline CDR1 is WNHNN and CDR2 is SYGVQD (reference sequence). V dropped 4 bases and J dropped 6; count of bases not matched to a gene: 8. The method was immunoSEQ multiplex PCR; TCRdb's version includes in-frame clones alone and lacks a portion of them. The sample lists about 83,000 clones, 96% occurring once. Only a few counts were recorded for this clone. The chain recombines TRBV10-1 with TRBJ1-1; 7 positions match TRBD1. Sequenced material: T cells isolated from PBMCs. The receptor's source is a human donor in good health. CDR3 amino acids: CASSVQGVRAEAFF. The CDR3 bases are TGCGCCAGCAGTGTTCAGGGGGTGAGGGCTGAAGCTTTCTTT.